A single sample gave rise to the 21 T cell receptor beta chains below, sequenced in a study of radiation and T cells in renal cell carcinoma. Using immunoSEQ multiplex PCR, the repertoire was profiled, and TCRdb retains in-frame clones only, with some absent. The sample has 130,000 or so clones; less than 85% are singletons. Sample time point: baseline pretreatment blood. Sample treatment: 15 Gy SBRT to primary tumor, nephrectomy 4 weeks later. This specimen consisted of blood, obtained from a patient whose treatment included radiotherapy and nephrectomy. These receptors were collected from a woman aged 45-65 years with renal cell carcinoma.

In nucleotides, the CDR3 is TGTGCCAGCAGCGTAGAAGGGCTCAGGGGGATTGGACCTTATGGCTACACCTTC. Protein sequence: CASSVEGLRGIGPYGYTF. The V call is TRBV9, the J call TRBJ1-2; the match to TRBD1 covers 7 bases. In germline, CDR1 is SGDLS, CDR2 YYNGEE. Trimming cost V 0 bases and J 5 bases; bases outside gene matches: 16. The CDR3 is 18 amino acids.

V usage is TRBV19 and J usage is TRBJ1-1; possibly TRBD1 for D (5 bases). V was clipped by 3 bases and J by 11 bases, with 10 bases between them. The CDR3 has 11 residues. Germline CDR1 is LNHDA and CDR2 is SQIVND (reference sequence). In nucleotides, the CDR3 is TGTGCCAGTAGTATGGGGCTTGACGCTTTCTTT. Its translation: CASSMGLDAFF.

The CDR3 sequence is CASSQEGSPSHTIYF. As DNA, the CDR3 is TGCGCCAGCAGCCAAGAGGGCAGTCCATCGCACACCATATATTTT. This chain uses TRBV4-3 with TRBJ1-3; unclear D gene. The V and J ends lost 0 bases and 8 bases respectively, with 14 bases between them. The CDR3 extends over 15 amino acids. CDR1 and CDR2 (germline): LGHNA, YSLEER.

This clone was seen only once. The V and J genes are TRBV29-1 and TRBJ2-3; 7 bases agree with TRBD1. The CDR3 is 13 residues long. Germline V gene lookup returns CDR1 SQVTM and CDR2 ANQGSEA. The V and J ends lost 5 bases and 2 bases, in that order; junction bases with no gene match: 4. The CDR3 nucleotides read TGCAGCGTTTTTGACAGGGACACAGATACGCAGTATTTT. Translated: CSVFDRDTDTQYF.

The CDR3 loop is CASSSPSGGVSGNTIYF. The CDR3 DNA is TGTGCCAGCAGCTCGCCCTCCGGGGGAGTCTCTGGAAACACCATATATTTT. The chain joins TRBV9 to TRBJ1-3; TRBD1 is a possible D gene (5 bases). Per germline, CDR1 SGDLS and CDR2 YYNGEE. The germline V and J ends were trimmed by 4 bases and 0 bases, with 17 bases remaining between them. This CDR3 is built from 17 residues.

This chain joins TRBV27 and TRBJ1-2, with 8 bases identical to TRBD1. The germline gives CDR1 MNHEY, CDR2 SMNVEV (reference sequence). The CDR3 is 16 amino acids. The V gene end was trimmed by 0 bases and the J gene end by 6 bases; junction bases not matched to a gene: 9. The CDR3 protein is CASSLSIRGRLHGYTF. The CDR3 DNA is TGTGCCAGCAGTTTATCGATCAGGGGGCGCCTCCATGGCTACACCTTC.

V usage is TRBV6-4 and J usage is TRBJ2-5, with D possibly being TRBD1 (5 bases). In germline, CDR1 is MRHNA, CDR2 SNTAGT. V gave up 6 bases and J gave up 2 bases, with 13 bases separating them. The CDR3 contains 14 residues. CDR3 nucleotide sequence: TGTGCCAGCAGGAAGACAGTGGGGCAAGAGACCCAGTACTTC. This gives the protein CASRKTVGQETQYF.

This clone was observed a handful of times. The CDR3 nucleotides are TGTGCCAGCAGTGATCAGGGAAGCACAGATACGCAGTATTTT. This encodes CASSDQGSTDTQYF. The chain recombines TRBV2 with TRBJ2-3, with TRBD1 as a possible D gene (5 bases). This CDR3 comprises 14 residues. Germline lookup yields CDR1 SNHLY and CDR2 FYNNEI. V was clipped by 3 bases and J by 0 bases, with 7 bases between them.

The V gene is TRBV6-5, the J gene TRBJ2-2, with D hard to call. Germline CDR1 reads MNHEY; CDR2 reads SVGAGI. The germline V and J ends were trimmed by 2 bases and 5 bases, with 6 bases remaining between them. This CDR3 has 13 residues. The CDR3 loop reads CASSYDYTGELFF. In DNA, the CDR3 is TGTGCCAGCAGTTACGATTATACCGGGGAGCTGTTTTTT.

The V call is TRBV28, the J call TRBJ2-1; 9 bases agree with TRBD2. The CDR3 sequence is 14 residues long. The germline gives CDR1 MDHEN, CDR2 SYDVKM. J gave up 8 bases and V 6 bases, and 8 bases lay outside the gene matches. The CDR3, as DNA: TGTGCCAGCAGGGCGGGGGGGCCTTTCGATGAGCAGTTCTTC. Residues: CASRAGGPFDEQFF.

The chain is built from TRBV2 and TRBJ2-7, with D possibly TRBD2 on 6 matching bases. Germline lookup yields CDR1 SNHLY and CDR2 FYNNEI. CDR3 length: 11 amino acids. The CDR3 reads CAIQKQAGPSV. For the CDR3, the DNA is TGTGCCATCCAAAAACAGGCGGGACCCTCGGTC.

Notes on this clone: One end of the junction is discordant with germline, which a read error may explain. V is TRBV6-5 and J is TRBJ1-2, with 9 bases fitting TRBD1. This CDR3 contains 12 residues. Germline CDR1 is MNHEY and CDR2 is SVGAGI. As DNA, the CDR3 is TGTGCCAGCACCCGGGACAGGGTCTTCCTCTGTTTC. Translated, it gives CASTRDRVFLCF.

This clone was seen a handful of times. The V call is TRBV30, the J call TRBJ1-6, with 10 nucleotides matching TRBD1. The CDR3 has 14 amino acids. Germline CDR1 and CDR2: GTSNPN and SVGIG (reference sequence). J gave up 8 bases and V 3 bases, and 4 bases lay outside the gene matches. This CDR3 is CAWRKDRGYSPLHF. The CDR3 DNA is TGTGCCTGGAGGAAGGACAGGGGGTATTCACCCCTCCACTTT.

This clone occurred a few times. This rearrangement joins TRBV10-2 to TRBJ1-5; TRBD1 matches at 11 bases. The CDR3 runs to 13 residues. From germline, CDR1 is WSHSY and CDR2 SAAADI. With 6 bases clipped from V and 5 bases from J, the junction kept 0 bases outside the gene matches. The CDR3 is CASRGQGDQPQHF. The CDR3 DNA follows: TGCGCCAGCAGGGGACAGGGGGATCAGCCCCAGCATTTT.

V and J are TRBV4-3 and TRBJ2-5; 7 positions match TRBD2. This CDR3 contains 16 residues. Germline-derived CDR1 and CDR2 are LGHNA and YSLEER. V gave up 0 bases and J gave up 5 bases; unmatched junction bases: 9. The CDR3 nucleotides are TGCGCCAGCAGCCAAGAAGTGCGTCAGGGAGGGGAGACCCAGTACTTC. Translation: CASSQEVRQGGETQYF.

The genes are TRBV10-3 and TRBJ2-5, with D perhaps matching TRBD1 (5 bases). V dropped 0 bases and J dropped 4 bases, with 12 bases sitting between them. This CDR3 region has 15 residues. CDR1 and CDR2 from the germline V gene are ENHRY and SYGVKD. The CDR3 DNA follows: TGTGCCATCAGTGAGTCAATAGGGGTTCCAGAGACCCAGTACTTC. Protein: CAISESIGVPETQYF.

The chain couples TRBV11-2 to TRBJ2-3; tentative D call: TRBD1 (6 bases). This CDR3 comprises 14 residues. From germline, CDR1 is SGHAT and CDR2 FQNNGV. V gave up 3 bases and J gave up 4 bases, with 11 bases separating them. Written as DNA, the CDR3 is TGTGCCAGCAGCTTCGGTGGGGGCCCAGATACGCAGTATTTT. It specifies CASSFGGGPDTQYF.

The chain couples TRBV6-1 to TRBJ2-7; 12 nucleotides line up with TRBD1. Unmatched junction bases numbered 6, after V lost 2 bases and J lost 7 bases. This CDR3 is 15 amino acids long. In germline, CDR1 is MNHNS, CDR2 SASEGT. Here the CDR3 reads CASSELGTGGGEQYF. CDR3 DNA: TGTGCCAGCAGTGAATTGGGGACAGGGGGCGGTGAGCAGTACTTC.

The J gene is TRBJ2-1, the V gene TRBV30, with a tentative D call TRBD2 (5 bases). Trimming left V 2 bases short and J 4 bases short, with 12 bases between. CDR3 length: 14 residues. From germline, CDR1 is GTSNPN and CDR2 SVGIG (reference sequence). In DNA, the CDR3 is TGTGCCTGGAGTCGAGGGAGCAAATACAATGAGCAGTTCTTC. This gives the protein CAWSRGSKYNEQFF. Together with reference TRBV30 and TRBJ2-1, the CDR3 gives the full variable domain: SQTIHQWPATLVQPVGSPLSLECTVEGTSNPNLYWYRQAAGRGLQLLFYSVGIGQISSEVPQNLSASRPQDRQFILSSKKLLLSDSGFYLCAWSRGSKYNEQFFGPGTRLTVL.

V usage is TRBV18 and J usage is TRBJ2-7; D is ambiguous. Germline V gene lookup returns CDR1 KGHSH and CDR2 LQKENI. The V end lost 4 bases, the J end lost 7 bases, and 11 bases lay between the germline ends. CDR3 length: 12 amino acids. CDR3 region: CASSLPSGEQYF. CDR3 nucleotide sequence: TGTGCCAGCTCACTTCCATCTGGGGAGCAGTACTTC.

The chain is built from TRBV2 and TRBJ1-3; D uncertain. Trimming removed 4 bases from V and 0 bases from J, with 10 bases in between. This CDR3 is 15 amino acids long. Germline V lookup: CDR1 SNHLY, CDR2 FYNNEI. CDR3 nucleotides: TGTGCCAGCAGTGTAGCGGAGATCTCTGGAAACACCATATATTTT. Translated, it gives CASSVAEISGNTIYF.